Listed here are 24 T cell receptor beta chains from one sample, sequenced in a study of human T cells and chemical hapten exposure (dated by TCRdb to the early 2020s). Receptors were amplified or captured by RACE. For sequencing, a NextSeq 500 was employed. In-frame beta chains were kept once TCRdb had trimmed the public reads at Q25 with fastp and called clones with MiXCR. CDR3 protein sequences are deduplicated, and each keeps its most common genes and DNA. Across this sample there are 300,000 to 450,000 distinct CDR3 sequences, with 4.5% to 5.5% seen only once. In total, the top ten clones hold 2.6% of the sample. Reading the label with the study, this specimen's time point is: pre-sensitization, week 0. Taken with the paper, the label for treatment or condition translates to: therapeutic diphenylcyclopropenone sensitization with weekly scalp DPC. The material sequenced was whole blood, taken in connection with sensitization to the hapten diphenylcyclopropenone (DPC). The receptors originated from a woman aged 50 to 60 with alopecia areata. Some clones in this sample may be carry-over from other donors' samples.

DNA of the CDR3: TGTGCCAGCAGCCCCCCAGTTACGGGGCCCCAGCATTTT. Translated, it gives CASSPPVTGPQHF. This chain links TRBV6-2 or TRBV6-3 with TRBJ1-5; D gene uncertain. The CDR3 spans 13 residues. CDR1 is MNHEY, CDR2 SVGEGT, per germline. V lost 6 bases to trimming and J lost 9 bases, with 15 bases between them.

This clonotype was counted many times. This chain's CDR3 is CASSYSGATNEKLFF. The DNA of the CDR3 is TGTGCCAGCAGTTACTCAGGTGCAACTAATGAAAAACTGTTTTTT. This chain links TRBV6-5 with TRBJ1-4; D remains unclear. The V gene lost 0 bases and the J gene lost 0 bases, with 5 bases spanning the gap. CDR3 length equals 15 residues. Germline CDR1 MNHEY, CDR2 SVGAGI.

This clonotype has a handful of counts. The genes are TRBV5-4 and TRBJ2-1; no clear D gene. The V and J ends lost 1 base and 5 bases respectively, with 13 bases between them. Per the germline V gene, CDR1 is SGHNT and CDR2 is YYREEE (reference sequence). The length of the CDR3 is 15 residues. The CDR3: CASSLRASSDNEQFF. The CDR3 region has the DNA TGTGCCAGCAGCTTGAGGGCCAGTTCCGACAATGAGCAGTTCTTC.

This clonotype was counted at least ten times. V gene TRBV27 combines with J gene TRBJ2-3; tentative D call: TRBD2 (6 bases). CDR1 is MNHEY and CDR2 is SMNVEV in the germline V gene (reference sequence). Deletions cut 6 bases from V and 0 bases from J, with 10 bases between. CDR3 length: 14 residues. The CDR3 bases are TGTGCCAGCAGAGTAGCGGCTAGCACAGATACGCAGTATTTT. Translating gives CASRVAASTDTQYF.

This clonotype showed up just a few times. CDR3: CASRSTGGISPLHF. In nucleotides, the CDR3 is TGCGCCAGCAGAAGTACAGGGGGCATTTCACCCCTCCACTTT. This chain links TRBV5-1 with TRBJ1-6; TRBD1 agrees at 9 bases. The trim removed 5 bases at V and 9 bases at J, leaving 6 bases unmatched. This CDR3 comprises 14 residues. Germline CDR1 is SGHRS and CDR2 is YFSETQ.

The chain is built from TRBV28 and TRBJ2-2; 9 nucleotides line up with TRBD2. Germline V lookup: CDR1 MDHEN, CDR2 SYDVKM. Unmatched junction bases numbered 9, after V lost 5 bases and J lost 2 bases. There are 17 residues in the CDR3. The CDR3 loop is CASSRYRLAVNTGELFF. The CDR3 nucleotides read TGTGCCAGCAGTCGTTACCGACTAGCGGTTAACACCGGGGAGCTGTTTTTT.

This clonotype turned up a few times. The rearrangement uses TRBV3-1 and TRBJ1-2; 9 nucleotides match TRBD1. The ends lost 5 bases at V and 2 bases at J; junction bases unmatched: 12. The CDR3 runs to 17 residues. CDR1 and CDR2 (germline): LGHDT, YNNKEL (reference sequence). The CDR3 spells CASSRWDRALFNYGYTF. The CDR3 DNA follows: TGTGCCAGCAGCAGATGGGACAGGGCCCTCTTCAACTATGGCTACACCTTC.

This clonotype was found a few times. This rearrangement joins TRBV2 to TRBJ2-3, with 12 nucleotides matching TRBD2. The CDR3 is 15 amino acids. V trimming: 8 bases; J trimming: 4 bases; junction bases outside the gene matches: 7. Per the germline V gene, CDR1 is SNHLY and CDR2 is FYNNEI. Written as DNA, the CDR3 is TGTGCCAGCCGTAAGACTAGCGGGAGCGCAGATACGCAGTATTTT. Translated, it gives CASRKTSGSADTQYF.

This clonotype was counted at least ten times. The chain links TRBV28 to TRBJ2-7; D gene unclear. The germline gives CDR1 MDHEN, CDR2 SYDVKM. Between the trimmed V and J ends, which lost 3 bases and 0 bases, there was a span of 15 bases. The CDR3 runs to 16 residues. The CDR3 loop reads CASSFSAGALSYEQYF. CDR3 sequence (DNA): TGTGCCAGCAGTTTTTCGGCAGGTGCCCTCTCCTACGAGCAGTACTTC. The full variable domain, rest sourced from reference TRBV28 and TRBJ2-7, is DVKVTQSSRYLVKRTGEKVFLECVQDMDHENMFWYRQDPGLGLRLIYFSYDVKMKEKGDIPEGYSVSREKKERFSLILESASTNQTSMYLCASSFSAGALSYEQYFGPGTRLTVT.

This clonotype was counted between two and nine times. The V gene is TRBV29-1, the J gene TRBJ2-7; TRBD1 might be the D (6 bases). CDR3 length equals 13 residues. Per germline, CDR1 SQVTM and CDR2 ANQGSEA. The ends were cut back, 4 bases at V and 3 bases at J, with 13 bases in the middle. As DNA, the CDR3 is TGCAGCGTTGCGGTTCAGGGGAGCTACGAGCAGTACTTC. This encodes CSVAVQGSYEQYF.

Only a few counts were recorded for this clonotype. This chain links TRBV2 with TRBJ1-6, with D unclear. Trimming shortened V by 5 bases and J by 10 bases, and 12 bases separated the two germline ends. Per germline, CDR1 SNHLY and CDR2 FYNNEI. The CDR3 has 13 residues. Written as DNA, the CDR3 is TGTGCCAGCAGTAGGGCCGGGAAATCACCCCTCCACTTT. It encodes CASSRAGKSPLHF.

The chain links TRBV5-1 to TRBJ1-1; D is possibly TRBD1 (5 bases). CDR1 is SGHRS and CDR2 is YFSETQ in the germline V gene. CDR3 length equals 13 residues. V was trimmed by 7 bases and J by 0 bases, leaving 10 bases between them. The CDR3 protein is CASQQELNTEAFF. The CDR3 DNA reads as TGCGCCAGCCAACAGGAATTGAACACTGAAGCTTTCTTT.

The chain employs TRBV20-1 and TRBJ1-4; perhaps TRBD1 as D (6 bases). With 7 bases removed from V and 7 bases from J, the gap between germline ends came to 16 bases. CDR1 DFQATT and CDR2 SNEGSKA come from the germline V gene (reference sequence). The CDR3 extends over 13 amino acids. CDR3 sequence (DNA): TGCAGTGTCACCAGGGGATTCGGTGAAAAACTGTTTTTT. It specifies CSVTRGFGEKLFF.

The V and J genes are TRBV20-1 and TRBJ2-7; D gene unclear. V gave up 6 bases and J gave up 4 bases, with 16 bases separating them. The CDR3 spans 13 residues. Germline CDR1 reads DFQATT; CDR2 reads SNEGSKA (reference sequence). In nucleotides, the CDR3 is TGCAGTGCCCCGGCGGATTTCGGGTACGAGCAGTACTTC. This codes for CSAPADFGYEQYF.

This clonotype has a count of ten or more. The gene calls are TRBV7-8 and TRBJ2-6, with unresolved D. This CDR3 has 14 amino acids. V was cut by 4 bases and J by 4 bases, with 8 bases left in between. Germline V gene lookup returns CDR1 SGHVS and CDR2 FQNEAQ. The CDR3 nucleotides read TGTGCCAGCAGCTCCGGTTTAGGGGCCAACGTCCTGACTTTC. Its translation is CASSSGLGANVLTF.

This clonotype has a handful of counts. V and J are TRBV6-2 or TRBV6-3 and TRBJ2-1; 11 bases map to TRBD2. Germline assignment: CDR1 MNHEY and CDR2 SVGEGT. The CDR3 contains 15 residues. V trimming: 7 bases; J trimming: 15 bases; junction bases outside the gene matches: 17. The CDR3 loop reads CASTGLAGAVGPGFF. The CDR3 nucleotides read TGTGCCAGCACCGGACTAGCGGGTGCCGTTGGGCCGGGGTTCTTC.

The rearrangement joins TRBV14 to TRBJ1-5; no firm D call. The germline V and J ends were trimmed by 3 bases and 7 bases, with 10 bases remaining between them. Germline CDR1 reads SGHDN; CDR2 reads FVKESK. The CDR3 sequence is 13 residues long. The CDR3 DNA follows: TGTGCCAGCAGCCAGGAGAGCTGGCAGCCCCAGCATTTT. This encodes CASSQESWQPQHF.

The rearrangement uses TRBV7-9 and TRBJ1-1, with 10 bases matching TRBD1. The CDR3 loop spans 14 amino acids. CDR1 is SEHNR and CDR2 is FQNEAQ in the germline V gene (reference sequence). With 5 bases clipped from V and 6 bases from J, the junction kept 6 bases outside the gene matches. CDR3 loop: CASSPDRGHPEAFF. The CDR3 DNA is TGTGCCAGCAGCCCAGACAGGGGGCACCCTGAAGCTTTCTTT.

This chain uses TRBV27 with TRBJ1-1, with TRBD1 as a possible D gene (6 bases). The CDR3 runs 14 residues. The V gene's germline CDR1 is MNHEY and CDR2 SMNVEV (reference sequence). V was shortened by 4 bases and J by 1 base, with 10 bases between the two germline ends. The CDR3 nucleotides read TGTGCCAGCAGTTATACAGGGTCGAACACTGAAGCTTTCTTT. Its protein is CASSYTGSNTEAFF.

This clonotype was observed a handful of times. The chain couples TRBV20-1 to TRBJ2-7; 8 bases match TRBD1. V lost 6 bases, J lost 5 bases, and 12 bases stayed unmatched. The CDR3 length is 14 residues. Germline V gives CDR1 DFQATT, CDR2 SNEGSKA (reference sequence). CDR3 sequence (DNA): TGCAGTGCCGAGCTGGGCAGGGGGCTGGACGAGCAGTACTTC. Its protein product is CSAELGRGLDEQYF.

The J gene is TRBJ1-6, the V gene TRBV6-2 or TRBV6-3; 7 bases line up with TRBD1. The CDR3 has 14 amino acids. The trim removed 5 bases at V and 9 bases at J, leaving 7 bases unmatched. Per germline, CDR1 MNHEY and CDR2 SVGEGT. CDR3 coding DNA: TGTGCCAGCAGTAATCCTCCAGGGGGTTCACCCCTCCACTTT. Encoded protein: CASSNPPGGSPLHF.

This clonotype has at least ten counts. This chain joins TRBV12-3 or TRBV12-4 and TRBJ2-7; the match to TRBD2 covers 7 bases. The CDR3 is 13 amino acids. J was trimmed by 7 bases and V by 1 base; bases with no gene match: 4. CDR3 protein: CASSLGGGKEQYF. The DNA of the CDR3 is TGTGCCAGCAGTTTAGGGGGAGGGAAGGAGCAGTACTTC.

This clonotype has at least ten counts. The rearrangement uses TRBV6-2 or TRBV6-3 and TRBJ2-3; D is unresolved. CDR1 is MNHEY and CDR2 is SVGEGT in the germline V gene. CDR3 length equals 12 residues. V shed 6 bases and J shed 2 bases, with 6 bases lying between them. The CDR3 region is CASRDPTDTQYF. Here the CDR3 DNA reads TGTGCCAGCAGGGACCCCACAGATACGCAGTATTTT.

In this sample, this clonotype turned up many times. This chain connects TRBV4-2 to TRBJ2-2, with D unresolved. V gave up 0 bases and J gave up 2 bases, with 10 bases separating them. Germline loops: CDR1 LGHNA, CDR2 YNFKEQ. The CDR3 has 16 amino acids. CDR3 protein: CASSQEATRNTGELFF. The CDR3 DNA follows: TGTGCCAGCAGCCAAGAAGCCACCAGAAACACCGGGGAGCTGTTTTTT.